The 4 T cell receptor beta chains below were found in one sample sequenced in a study of OX40 agonist ivuxolimab in advanced cancers. The repertoire was sequenced with immunoSEQ multiplex PCR; TCRdb's copy has only in-frame clones and lacks some. The data show about 91,000 clones, with around 85% seen just once and around 0.21% held by the top ten. The sequences come from CD4+ or CD8+ T cells sorted from blood, collected in a trial of the OX40 agonist ivuxolimab. These receptors were taken from an adult with an advanced solid tumor such as melanoma, head and neck, liver or kidney cancer.

This rearrangement joins TRBV6-6 to TRBJ1-4; tentative D call: TRBD1 (5 bases). This CDR3 has 13 amino acids. Per the germline V gene, CDR1 is MNHNY and CDR2 is SVGAGI (reference sequence). Trimming took 9 bases from V and 0 from J, leaving 8 bases between them. DNA for the CDR3: TGTGCCAGTCGACAGCCAACTAATGAAAAACTGTTTTTT. It yields the protein CASRQPTNEKLFF.

A single count supports this clone. The J gene is TRBJ2-2, the V gene TRBV5-1; possible D gene TRBD2, 6 bases. With 2 bases removed from V and 7 bases from J, the gap between germline ends came to 12 bases. Germline lookup yields CDR1 SGHRS and CDR2 YFSETQ. The CDR3 extends over 14 amino acids. For the CDR3, the DNA is TGCGCCAGCAGCTTTCAGGGAGCGGGCGGGGAGCTGTTTTTT. This sequence encodes CASSFQGAGGELFF.

This chain uses TRBV29-1 with TRBJ2-1, with D perhaps matching TRBD2 (7 bases). Deletions cut 7 bases from V and 4 bases from J, with 11 bases between. CDR3 size: 12 residues. The germline V gene encodes CDR1 SQVTM and CDR2 ANQGSEA. CDR3 sequence reads: CSDREGYNEQFF. The DNA for the CDR3 is TGCAGCGACAGGGAGGGGTACAATGAGCAGTTCTTC.

The chain links TRBV13 to TRBJ2-3, with D unclear. V lost 2 bases, J lost 6 bases, and 9 bases lay in between. Germline lookup yields CDR1 PRHDT and CDR2 FYEKMQ (reference sequence). This CDR3 spans 13 amino acids. CDR3 in amino acids: CASSLRPLDTQYF. The CDR3 DNA follows: TGTGCCAGCAGCTTAAGACCCCTGGATACGCAGTATTTT.